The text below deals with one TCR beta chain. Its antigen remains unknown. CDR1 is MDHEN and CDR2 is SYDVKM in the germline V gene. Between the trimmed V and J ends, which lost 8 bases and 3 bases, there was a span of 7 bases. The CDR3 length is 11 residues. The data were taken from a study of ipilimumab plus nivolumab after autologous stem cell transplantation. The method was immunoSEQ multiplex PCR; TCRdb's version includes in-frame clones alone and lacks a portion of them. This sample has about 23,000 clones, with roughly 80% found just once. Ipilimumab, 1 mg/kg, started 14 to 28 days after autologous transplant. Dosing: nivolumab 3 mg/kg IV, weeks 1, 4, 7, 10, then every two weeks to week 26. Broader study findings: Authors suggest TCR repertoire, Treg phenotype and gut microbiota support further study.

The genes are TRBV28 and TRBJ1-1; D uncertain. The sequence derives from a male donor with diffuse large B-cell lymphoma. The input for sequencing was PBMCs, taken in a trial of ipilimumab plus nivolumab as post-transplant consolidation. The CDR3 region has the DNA TGTGCCAGCCGGAGGTACACTGAAGCTTTCTTT. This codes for CASRRYTEAFF.